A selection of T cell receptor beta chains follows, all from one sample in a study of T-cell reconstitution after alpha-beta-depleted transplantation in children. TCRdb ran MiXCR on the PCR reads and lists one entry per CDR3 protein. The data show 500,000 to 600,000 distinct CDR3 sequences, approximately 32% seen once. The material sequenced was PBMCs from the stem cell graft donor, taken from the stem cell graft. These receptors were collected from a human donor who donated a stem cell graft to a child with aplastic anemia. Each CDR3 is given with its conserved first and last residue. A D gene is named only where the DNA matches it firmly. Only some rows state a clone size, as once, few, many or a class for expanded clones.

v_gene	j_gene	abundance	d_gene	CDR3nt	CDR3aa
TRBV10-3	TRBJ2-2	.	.	TGTGCCATCATCACAGTCGACCCCGGACAGCTGAGGGGGAACACCGGGGAGCTGTTTTTT	CAIITVDPGQLRGNTGELFF
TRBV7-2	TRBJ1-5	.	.	TGTGCCAGCAGCCCAGGGACCGGGGTCCCCCAGCATTTT	CASSPGTGVPQHF
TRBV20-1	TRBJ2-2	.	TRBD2	TGCAGTGCTAGGAGTCTAGCGGGAGTGAACACCGGGGAGCTGTTTTTT	CSARSLAGVNTGELFF
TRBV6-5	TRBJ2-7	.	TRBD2	TGTGCCAGCAGTTACGGGACTAGCGGGAGGTACGAGCAGTACTTC	CASSYGTSGRYEQYF
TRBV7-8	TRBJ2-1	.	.	TGTGCCAGCAGCTTAGATCTCGGGCGGAATGAGCAGTTCTTC	CASSLDLGRNEQFF
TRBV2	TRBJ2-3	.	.	TGTGCCAGCAGTGACCAGGTTTACACAGATACGCAGTATTTT	CASSDQVYTDTQYF
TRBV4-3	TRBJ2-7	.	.	TGCGCCAGCAGCCAAGATGCTCACGGGAGCCCTGCCTACGAGCAGTACTTC	CASSQDAHGSPAYEQYF
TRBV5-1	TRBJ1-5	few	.	TGCGCCAGCAGCCCCGGACAGCCGCATCAGCCCCAGCATTTT	CASSPGQPHQPQHF
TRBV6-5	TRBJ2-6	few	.	TGTGCCAGCAGTTACATTTCCCAGGGAAGTGGGGCCAACGTCCTGACTTTC	CASSYISQGSGANVLTF
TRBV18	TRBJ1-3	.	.	TGTGCCAGCTCACCACCGGCCCAGGGTTACGGAAACACCATATATTTT	CASSPPAQGYGNTIYF
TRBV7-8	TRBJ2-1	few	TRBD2	TGTGCCAGCAGCTTACCCTTAGCGGGAGGGCCGGGTAAAGGGAATGAGCAGTTCTTC	CASSLPLAGGPGKGNEQFF
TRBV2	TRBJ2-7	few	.	TGTGCCAGCGGGTTCGCCTCCTACGAGCAGTACTTC	CASGFASYEQYF
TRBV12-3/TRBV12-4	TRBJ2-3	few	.	TGTGCCAGCAGTCCATTACAGAGCACAGATACGCAGTATTTT	CASSPLQSTDTQYF
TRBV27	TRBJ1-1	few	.	TGTGCCAGCAGTTTCGGCCCTGGCGGGGTGAACACTGAAGCTTTCTTT	CASSFGPGGVNTEAFF
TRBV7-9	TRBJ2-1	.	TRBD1	TGTGCCAGCGTCGGGACAGGGCGGGAGAATGAGCAGTTCTTC	CASVGTGRENEQFF
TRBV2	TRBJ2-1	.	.	TGTGCCAGCAGGACTACTTACTACAATGAGCAGTTCTTC	CASRTTYYNEQFF
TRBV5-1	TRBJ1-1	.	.	TGCGCCAGCAGCTTGAGTCTATCCGGGAACACTGAAGCTTTCTTT	CASSLSLSGNTEAFF
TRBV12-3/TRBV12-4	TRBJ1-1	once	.	TGTGCCAGCACGCCGGACGGAATGAACACTGAAGCTTTCTTT	CASTPDGMNTEAFF
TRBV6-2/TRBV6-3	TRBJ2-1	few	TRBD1	TGTGCCAGCAGTTTGCTCTGGGGACAGGGGGACAATGAGCAGTTCTTC	CASSLLWGQGDNEQFF
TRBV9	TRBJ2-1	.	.	TGTGCCAGCAGCGTAGCTTTTGGAGAAGTCGCCTACAATGAGCAGTTCTTC	CASSVAFGEVAYNEQFF
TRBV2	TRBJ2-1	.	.	TGTGCCAGCAATAGGAGACGAGGACACTCCTACAATGAGCAGTTCTTC	CASNRRRGHSYNEQFF
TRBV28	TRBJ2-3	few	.	TGTGCCAGCAGTTTCCAGCGGGCAGACCGCACAGATACGCAGTATTTT	CASSFQRADRTDTQYF
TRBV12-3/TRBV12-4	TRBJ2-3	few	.	TGTGCCAGCAGTTTAGTACAGCCTAGCACAGATACGCAGTATTTT	CASSLVQPSTDTQYF
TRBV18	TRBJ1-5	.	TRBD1	TGTGCCAGCTCACCTCGGGACAGGGATCTCAGTCAGCCCCAGCATTTT	CASSPRDRDLSQPQHF
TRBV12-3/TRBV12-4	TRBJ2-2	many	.	TGTGCCAGCAGTTTTACTGTTCCCGGGGAGCTGTTTTTT	CASSFTVPGELFF
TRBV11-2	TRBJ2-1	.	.	TGTGCCAGCAGCTTATCGGAATTAATCTTC	CASSLSELIF
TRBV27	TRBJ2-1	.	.	TGTGCCAGCAGATCCATGGGGGGAGCCTACAATGAGCAGTTCTTC	CASRSMGGAYNEQFF
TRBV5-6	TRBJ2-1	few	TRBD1	TGTGCCAGCAGCTCGACAGGGTGGGGAGACAATGAGCAGTTCTTC	CASSSTGWGDNEQFF
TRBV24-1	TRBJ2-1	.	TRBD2	TGTGCCACCAGTGACCCAGCGGGAGGTATCGATGGTGAGCAGTTCTTC	CATSDPAGGIDGEQFF
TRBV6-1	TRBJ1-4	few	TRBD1	TGTGCCAGCGCCCGGACAGGGAGTTTTGTAACTAATGAAAAACTGTTTTTT	CASARTGSFVTNEKLFF
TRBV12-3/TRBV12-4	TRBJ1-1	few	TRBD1	TGTGCCAGCAGTTTAGCTAGGGACAGGGAAGCTTTCTTT	CASSLARDREAFF
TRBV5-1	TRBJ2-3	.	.	TGCGCCAGCAGCTCGGCCGGATTGGGGGGAGATACGCAGTATTTT	CASSSAGLGGDTQYF
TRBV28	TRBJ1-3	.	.	TGTGCCAGCAGATCGGGACCGGGGGGAAACACCATATATTTT	CASRSGPGGNTIYF
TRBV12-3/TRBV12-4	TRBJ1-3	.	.	TGTGCCAGCAGTTTAGGGGGACCGAGCTCTGGAAACACCATATATTTT	CASSLGGPSSGNTIYF
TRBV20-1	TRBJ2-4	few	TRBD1	TGCAGTGCTGATCCGGGACAGGGGGCGGGAAACATTCAGTACTTC	CSADPGQGAGNIQYF
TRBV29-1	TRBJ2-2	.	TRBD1	TGCAGCGCTCTGGACAGGGGGCCCGGGGAGCTGTTTTTT	CSALDRGPGELFF
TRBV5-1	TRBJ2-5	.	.	TGCGCCAGCAGCGGAAAGAATCTAGAGACCCAGTACTTC	CASSGKNLETQYF
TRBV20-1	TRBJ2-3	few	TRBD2	TGCAGTGCTTTGACTAGCGGGAGCACAGATACGCAGTATTTT	CSALTSGSTDTQYF
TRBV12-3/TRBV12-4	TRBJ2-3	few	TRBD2	TGTGCCAGCAGTTTCACCCAGCGGGGATCAGATACGCAGTATTTT	CASSFTQRGSDTQYF
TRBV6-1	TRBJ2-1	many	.	TGTGCCAGCAGTGCGGCACAGGGAATCTATGAGCAGTTCTTC	CASSAAQGIYEQFF
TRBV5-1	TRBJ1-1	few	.	TGCGCCAGCAGCCGCCCGGACAGGAACACTGAAGCTTTCTTT	CASSRPDRNTEAFF